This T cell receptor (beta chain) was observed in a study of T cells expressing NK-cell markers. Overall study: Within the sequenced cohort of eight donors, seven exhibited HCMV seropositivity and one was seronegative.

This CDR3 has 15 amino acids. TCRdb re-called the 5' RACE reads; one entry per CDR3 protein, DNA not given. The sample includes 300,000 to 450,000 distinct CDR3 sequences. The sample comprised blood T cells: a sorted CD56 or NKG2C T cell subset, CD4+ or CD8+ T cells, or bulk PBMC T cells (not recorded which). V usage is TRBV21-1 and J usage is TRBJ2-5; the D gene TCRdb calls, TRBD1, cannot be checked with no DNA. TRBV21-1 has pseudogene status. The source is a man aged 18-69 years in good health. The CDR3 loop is CASSTPGPNQETQYF.